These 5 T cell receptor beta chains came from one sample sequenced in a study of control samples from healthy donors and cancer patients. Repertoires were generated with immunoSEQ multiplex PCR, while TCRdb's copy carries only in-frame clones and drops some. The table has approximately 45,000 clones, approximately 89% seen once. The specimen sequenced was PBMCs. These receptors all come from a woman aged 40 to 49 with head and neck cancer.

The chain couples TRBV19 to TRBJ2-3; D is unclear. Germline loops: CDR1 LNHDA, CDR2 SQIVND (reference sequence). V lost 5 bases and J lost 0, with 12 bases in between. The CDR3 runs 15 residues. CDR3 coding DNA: TGTGCCAGTAGTCCCTCTGTCGGTAGCACAGATACGCAGTATTTT. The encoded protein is CASSPSVGSTDTQYF.

This CDR3 is CASSPGLNTEAFF. CDR3 nucleotide sequence: TGTGCCAGCTCACCAGGCCTGAACACTGAAGCTTTCTTT. The J gene is TRBJ1-1, the V gene TRBV18; D ambiguous. The CDR3 totals 13 residues. Per the germline V gene, CDR1 is KGHSH and CDR2 is LQKENI. Trimming took off 2 bases at V and 0 bases at J, with 4 bases between the two ends.

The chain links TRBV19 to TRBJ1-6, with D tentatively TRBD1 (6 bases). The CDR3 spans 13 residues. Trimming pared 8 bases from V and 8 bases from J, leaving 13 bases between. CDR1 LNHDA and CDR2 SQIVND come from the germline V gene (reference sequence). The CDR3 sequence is CASGTPEYSPLHF. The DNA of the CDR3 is TGTGCCAGTGGGACACCAGAATATTCACCCCTCCACTTT. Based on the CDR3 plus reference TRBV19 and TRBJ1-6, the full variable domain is DGGITQSPKYLFRKEGQNVTLSCEQNLNHDAMYWYRQDPGQGLRLIYYSQIVNDFQKGDIAEGYSVSREKKESFPLTVTSAQKNPTAFYLCASGTPEYSPLHFGNGTRLTVT.

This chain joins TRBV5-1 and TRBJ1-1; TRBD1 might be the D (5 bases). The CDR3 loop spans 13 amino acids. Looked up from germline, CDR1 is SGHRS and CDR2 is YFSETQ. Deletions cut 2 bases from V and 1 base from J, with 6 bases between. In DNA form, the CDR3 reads TGCGCCAGCAGCTTAGGGGCGAACACTGAAGCTTTCTTT. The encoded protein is CASSLGANTEAFF.

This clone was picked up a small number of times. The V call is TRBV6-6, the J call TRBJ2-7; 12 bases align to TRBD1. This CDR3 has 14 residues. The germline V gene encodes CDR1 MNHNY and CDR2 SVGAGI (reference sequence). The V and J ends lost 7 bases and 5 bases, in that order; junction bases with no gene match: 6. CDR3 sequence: CASTQGQGADEQYF. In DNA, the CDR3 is TGTGCCAGCACCCAGGGACAGGGGGCTGACGAGCAGTACTTC.